These 25 T cell receptor beta chains were sequenced from one sample in a study of T-cell reconstitution after alpha-beta-depleted transplantation in children. Unique molecular identifiers featured in how the TCRbeta library was prepared. TCRdb reanalysed the PCR reads using MiXCR and keeps one entry per CDR3 protein. The data hold about 610,000 distinct CDR3 sequences, with 10% to 13% observed a single time. Sequenced here: PBMCs from the stem cell graft donor, sampled from the stem cell graft. The origin of the receptors is a human donor who donated a stem cell graft to a child with acute myeloid leukemia.

The CDR3 spells CSAGTGLPVNYGYTF. The CDR3 DNA is TGCAGCGCCGGGACAGGACTCCCAGTAAACTATGGCTACACCTTC. The chain links TRBV29-1 to TRBJ1-2; 8 bases fit TRBD1. The CDR3 length is 15 residues. V dropped 7 bases and J dropped 2; count of bases not matched to a gene: 12. The germline CDR1 and CDR2 sequences are SQVTM and ANQGSEA. The entire variable domain, with the rest obtained from reference TRBV29-1 and TRBJ1-2, is as follows: SAVISQKPSRDICQRGTSLTIQCQVDSQVTMMFWYRQQPGQSLTLIATANQGSEATYESGFVIDKFPISRPNLTFSTLTVSNMSPEDSSIYLCSAGTGLPVNYGYTFGSGTRLTVV.

This clonotype was observed at least ten times. V and J are TRBV20-1 and TRBJ1-2; D is uncertain. The CDR3 runs to 13 residues. Trimming took 6 bases from V and 8 from J, leaving 19 bases between them. Germline loops: CDR1 DFQATT, CDR2 SNEGSKA (reference sequence). This CDR3 is CSAAGGVGEGYTF. Here the CDR3 DNA reads TGCAGTGCCGCGGGAGGCGTCGGGGAGGGCTACACCTTC.

This clonotype was counted at least ten times. The V and J genes are TRBV12-3 or TRBV12-4 and TRBJ2-5, with TRBD1 matching over 7 bases. The CDR3 is made up of 17 amino acids. Unmatched junction bases numbered 10, after V lost 1 base and J lost 2 bases. The CDR3: CASSLGLPQGVQETQYF. In DNA form, the CDR3 reads TGTGCCAGCAGTTTAGGTCTGCCCCAGGGGGTACAAGAGACCCAGTACTTC.

The chain links TRBV11-2 to TRBJ2-1; 9 nucleotides agree with TRBD1. V dropped 4 bases and J dropped 8; count of bases not matched to a gene: 12. CDR1 is SGHAT, CDR2 FQNNGV, per germline. The CDR3 has 16 amino acids. The CDR3 spells CASSSLGTGTGDEQFF. The CDR3 DNA reads TGTGCCAGCAGCTCTCTAGGGACAGGGACGGGGGATGAGCAGTTCTTC.

This clonotype has at least ten counts. CDR3 coding DNA: TGTGCCAGCAGCTTAGGGGTGGGACTAGCGGGAGAGGCGCAGTATTTT. Its translation is CASSLGVGLAGEAQYF. This chain connects TRBV7-2 to TRBJ2-3, with TRBD2 identical over 14 bases. Germline trimming cut 1 base from V and 10 bases from J; bases unmatched to any gene: 7. There are 16 residues in the CDR3. Germline-derived CDR1 and CDR2 are SGHTA and FQGNSA.

This clonotype was counted at least ten times. This sequence joins TRBV3-1 and TRBJ2-1, with D unresolved. Trimming removed 4 bases from V and 1 base from J, with 8 bases in between. Germline V gene data show CDR1 as LGHDT and CDR2 as YNNKEL (reference sequence). The CDR3 loop spans 14 amino acids. DNA of the CDR3: TGTGCCAGCAGCCCCATGGTATCCTACAATGAGCAGTTCTTC. This sequence encodes CASSPMVSYNEQFF.

J is TRBJ2-5 and V is TRBV5-4; D unresolved. The CDR3 covers 19 residues. Per the germline V gene, CDR1 is SGHNT and CDR2 is YYREEE (reference sequence). V was cut by 2 bases and J by 5 bases, with 28 bases left in between. CDR3 protein: CASSFIRSETPVVAETQYF. The CDR3 region has the DNA TGTGCCAGCAGCTTCATCCGATCGGAGACTCCCGTCGTCGCGGAGACCCAGTACTTC.

This clonotype appeared many times. The CDR3 here is CSAREITSGIYNEQFF. The CDR3 bases are TGCAGTGCTAGAGAGATTACTAGCGGGATTTACAATGAGCAGTTCTTC. The chain uses TRBV20-1 and TRBJ2-1; 10 bases align to TRBD2. Trimming removed 0 bases from V and 4 bases from J; junction bases left unmatched: 6. This CDR3 has 16 amino acids. The germline V gene encodes CDR1 DFQATT and CDR2 SNEGSKA (reference sequence).

This clonotype was detected a few times. The chain joins TRBV2 to TRBJ1-1; no reliable D call. Germline V gene data show CDR1 as SNHLY and CDR2 as FYNNEI. V lost 3 bases and J lost 11, with 7 bases in between. This CDR3 region has 10 residues. CDR3 amino acids: CASSDRMAFF. CDR3 sequence (DNA): TGTGCCAGCAGTGACAGGATGGCTTTCTTT.

In its sample, this clonotype was seen a few times. The chain combines TRBV2 with TRBJ2-5; TRBD2 agrees at 8 bases. The CDR3 is made up of 13 amino acids. Germline CDR1 is SNHLY and CDR2 is FYNNEI. V lost 5 bases to trimming and J lost 6 bases; unmatched junction nucleotides: 5. Here the CDR3 reads CASSSGGGQTQYF. The DNA for the CDR3 is TGTGCCAGCAGTTCCGGGGGGGGTCAGACCCAGTACTTC.

V usage is TRBV20-1 and J usage is TRBJ2-5; D is unclear. Trimming removed 5 bases at V and 5 bases at J, with 15 bases between. The CDR3 covers 13 residues. Germline lookup yields CDR1 DFQATT and CDR2 SNEGSKA (reference sequence). The DNA for the CDR3 is TGCAGTGCTCGATCTTCCTATAAGGAGACCCAGTACTTC. It specifies CSARSSYKETQYF.

The CDR3 sequence: CATSVPENYGYTF. Here the CDR3 DNA reads TGTGCCACCTCGGTCCCGGAGAACTATGGCTACACCTTC. This chain connects TRBV12-3 or TRBV12-4 to TRBJ1-2; D uncertain. Trimming left V 10 bases short and J 2 bases short, with 14 bases between. The CDR3 is made up of 13 amino acids.

This clonotype came up many times. This chain connects TRBV6-2 or TRBV6-3 to TRBJ2-7; 9 bases align to TRBD1. This CDR3 spans 16 amino acids. Trimming at V came to 5 bases and at J to 0 bases, leaving 8 bases not matched to a gene. Germline values: CDR1 MNHEY, CDR2 SVGEGT. The CDR3 bases are TGTGCCAGCAGTCAAGAACCGGGACAGGGCTCCTACGAGCAGTACTTC. Amino acids: CASSQEPGQGSYEQYF.

This CDR3 reads CASSRQGAPRTGEQFF. CDR3 DNA: TGTGCCAGCAGCCGACAGGGGGCCCCTAGGACTGGTGAGCAGTTCTTC. This rearrangement joins TRBV7-9 to TRBJ2-1; 10 bases match TRBD1. The CDR3 has 16 residues. Per germline, CDR1 SEHNR and CDR2 FQNEAQ (reference sequence). J lost 9 bases, V lost 5 bases, and 13 bases had no gene match.

This clonotype turned up a few times. The chain has TRBV5-1 and TRBJ2-1; the match to TRBD2 covers 7 bases. The ends lost 3 bases at V and 6 bases at J; junction bases unmatched: 9. Germline V gives CDR1 SGHRS, CDR2 YFSETQ. The CDR3 has 15 residues. This CDR3 is CASSSTTGGLNEQFF. CDR3 coding DNA: TGCGCCAGCAGCTCCACTACGGGAGGCCTCAATGAGCAGTTCTTC.

This clonotype showed up just once. V and J are TRBV18 and TRBJ2-6; no clear D. The V end was cut by 4 bases, the J end by 2 bases, with 9 bases between. Germline V CDR1 and CDR2: KGHSH, LQKENI. The CDR3 is 15 residues long. The CDR3 nucleotides read TGTGCCAGCTCACGGGTTAGTCCTGGGGCCAACGTCCTGACTTTC. Amino acid sequence: CASSRVSPGANVLTF. The full variable domain, its missing parts supplied by reference TRBV18 and TRBJ2-6, is NAGVMQNPRHLVRRRGQEARLRCSPMKGHSHVYWYRQLPEEGLKFMVYLQKENIIDESGMPKERFSAEFPKEGPSILRIQQVVRGDSAAYFCASSRVSPGANVLTFGAGSRLTVL.

This clonotype has ten or more counts. This chain links TRBV20-1 with TRBJ2-1; D is undetermined. V was trimmed by 1 base and J by 7 bases, leaving 5 bases between them. Germline loops: CDR1 DFQATT, CDR2 SNEGSKA (reference sequence). There are 11 residues in the CDR3. In DNA, the CDR3 is TGCAGTGCTAGAGCTGGGAATGAGCAGTTCTTC. Protein sequence: CSARAGNEQFF.

This chain connects TRBV30 to TRBJ1-6, with a tentative D call TRBD1 (5 bases). This CDR3 has 14 amino acids. Looked up from germline, CDR1 is GTSNPN and CDR2 is SVGIG (reference sequence). Deletions cut 1 base from V and 9 bases from J, with 13 bases between. CDR3 in amino acids: CAWSGMAGSSPLHF. The CDR3, as DNA: TGTGCCTGGAGTGGGATGGCAGGGAGTTCACCCCTCCACTTT.

This clonotype appeared many times. For the CDR3, the DNA is TGCAGCGTTGATGGCAGGGGGAAAGGAGAGCAGTACTTC. Amino acids: CSVDGRGKGEQYF. This chain joins TRBV29-1 and TRBJ2-7; 7 bases agree with TRBD1. Germline V lookup: CDR1 SQVTM, CDR2 ANQGSEA. The V segment lost 3 bases and the J segment 7 bases; nucleotides outside the gene matches: 9. This CDR3 comprises 13 residues.

This clonotype turned up a few times. This chain links TRBV20-1 with TRBJ2-5, with D uncertain. Trimming left V 4 bases short and J 4 bases short, with 10 bases between. The CDR3 totals 12 residues. The germline CDR1 and CDR2 sequences are DFQATT and SNEGSKA (reference sequence). This chain's CDR3 is CSAIVNGETQYF. Written as DNA, the CDR3 is TGCAGTGCTATTGTTAATGGAGAGACCCAGTACTTC.

This clonotype has a handful of counts. The CDR3 DNA sequence: TGCAGTGCTCCCATGGCCCGGGGGGAGCTGTTTTTT. Amino acids: CSAPMARGELFF. V usage is TRBV20-1 and J usage is TRBJ2-2; D remains ambiguous. Per the germline V gene, CDR1 is DFQATT and CDR2 is SNEGSKA (reference sequence). Between the trimmed V and J ends, which lost 5 bases and 8 bases, there was a span of 12 bases. The CDR3 sequence is 12 residues long.

This clonotype was seen a few times. The CDR3 DNA follows: TGTGCCAGCACCCGGACAGGGAATGGGCAGCCCCAGCATTTT. Its translation is CASTRTGNGQPQHF. V gene TRBV6-1 combines with J gene TRBJ1-5; TRBD1 matches at 8 bases. This CDR3 is 14 amino acids long. V shed 7 bases and J 7 bases; nucleotides not matched to a gene: 9. Germline V CDR1 and CDR2: MNHNS, SASEGT.

This clonotype has at least ten counts. This chain connects TRBV12-3 or TRBV12-4 to TRBJ1-1; D is unresolved. V lost 1 base and J lost 6, with 9 bases in between. This CDR3 contains 13 residues. The CDR3 here is CASSLGGGAEAFF. The CDR3 nucleotides are TGTGCCAGCAGTTTAGGTGGTGGTGCTGAAGCTTTCTTT.

This rearrangement joins TRBV12-3 or TRBV12-4 to TRBJ1-2, with TRBD1 as a possible D gene (5 bases). The ends were cut back, 4 bases at V and 0 bases at J, with 15 bases in the middle. The CDR3 totals 16 residues. As DNA, the CDR3 is TGTGCCAGCAGTTGGAGACAGCCGCGACCTAACTATGGCTACACCTTC. This encodes CASSWRQPRPNYGYTF.

In this sample, this clonotype turned up a few times. The V gene is TRBV7-2, the J gene TRBJ2-6; 7 bases agree with TRBD1. CDR3 size: 17 residues. V lost 5 bases, J lost 0 bases, and 7 bases stayed unmatched. The germline V gene encodes CDR1 SGHTA and CDR2 FQGNSA. CDR3 sequence (DNA): TGTGCCAGCAGCCCTCCACAGGGGCTCTCTGGGGCCAACGTCCTGACTTTC. Translated, it gives CASSPPQGLSGANVLTF.